What follows are 15 T cell receptor beta chains derived from one specimen sequenced in a study of blood T cell repertoires in COVID-19 (dated by TCRdb to about 2020). Receptor libraries were prepared by the immunoSEQ multiplex PCR assay. TCRdb carries this immuneACCESS record with in-frame sequences only. Its versions omit some clonotypes, under half of them owing to an unresolved V gene in the studies checked, with the rest unexplained. This sample holds approximately 440,000 clones; about 92% were observed only once. 0.6% of the sample rests with the top ten. Sequenced input: PBMCs or T cells enriched from blood (not recorded which). All receptors come from a man younger than 30 who had recovered from COVID-19.

This chain joins TRBV7-2 and TRBJ1-6; TRBD1 might be the D (6 bases). Deletions cut 4 bases from V and 14 bases from J, with 15 bases between. This CDR3 has 13 amino acids. Germline CDR1 reads SGHTA; CDR2 reads FQGNSA. CDR3 residues: CASSSQQGVALHF. CDR3 in DNA: TGTGCCAGCAGCTCGCAACAGGGAGTTGCCCTCCACTTT.

V usage is TRBV28 and J usage is TRBJ1-6, with a weak D call TRBD1 (5 bases). This CDR3 is built from 15 residues. V shed 4 bases and J shed 8 bases, with 15 bases lying between them. Germline V CDR1 and CDR2: MDHEN, SYDVKM. This CDR3 reads CASSSFRVRDSPLHF. The CDR3 coding sequence is TGTGCCAGCAGTTCCTTCAGGGTCCGCGATTCACCCCTCCACTTT.

The chain links TRBV12-3 or TRBV12-4 to TRBJ1-3, with D hard to call. This CDR3 contains 12 residues. The V gene lost 1 base and the J gene lost 7 bases, with 5 bases spanning the gap. The CDR3 loop reads CASSLVLNTIYF. The CDR3 region has the DNA TGTGCCAGCAGTTTAGTTCTCAACACCATATATTTT.

CDR3 sequence: CASSPSGDGTEAFF. The CDR3 DNA reads TGCGCCAGCAGCCCCAGCGGGGACGGGACTGAAGCTTTCTTT. The V call is TRBV5-1, the J call TRBJ1-1; TRBD1 is a possible D gene (5 bases). Germline CDR1 SGHRS, CDR2 YFSETQ. Trimming stripped 4 bases from V and 5 bases from J, with 15 bases between. This CDR3 is built from 14 residues.

This clone is a singleton in its sample. The chain is built from TRBV5-5 and TRBJ1-2, with 7 bases lining up with TRBD1. The germline gives CDR1 SGHKS, CDR2 YYEKEE (reference sequence). This CDR3 is 13 amino acids long. V lost 6 bases, J lost 4 bases, and 6 bases stayed unmatched. The CDR3: CASKIQGSYGYTF. The CDR3 bases are TGTGCCAGCAAAATACAGGGGAGCTATGGCTACACCTTC.

The chain joins TRBV19 to TRBJ1-3; maybe TRBD1 (6 bases). The CDR3 runs to 16 residues. Per the germline V gene, CDR1 is LNHDA and CDR2 is SQIVND (reference sequence). The V gene lost 9 bases and the J gene lost 3 bases, with 21 bases spanning the gap. Here the CDR3 reads CASRGEFNNHGNTIYF. CDR3 nucleotides: TGTGCCAGCAGGGGAGAGTTTAACAACCATGGAAACACCATATATTTT.

The chain recombines TRBV3-1 (or the pseudogene TRBV3-2) with TRBJ2-7, with D perhaps matching TRBD2 (7 bases). Trimming stripped 2 bases from V and 11 bases from J, with 13 bases between. This CDR3 spans 12 amino acids. CDR1 and CDR2 from the germline V gene are LGHDT and YNNKEL (reference sequence). DNA of the CDR3: TGTGCCAGCAGCCAATCCGAGCGGGACAAGTACTTC. It codes for CASSQSERDKYF.

To note about this clone: In the same sample, other DNA sequences code for this CDR3. The V and J genes are TRBV9 and TRBJ2-7, with 9 bases aligning to TRBD1. The germline V gene has CDR1 SGDLS and CDR2 YYNGEE. The ends lost 0 bases at V and 4 bases at J; junction bases unmatched: 5. This CDR3 is built from 15 residues. CDR3 sequence (DNA): TGTGCCAGCAGCGTAGGAGGGACAGGGAATTACGAGCAGTACTTC. It translates to CASSVGGTGNYEQYF.

The chain carries TRBV7-9 and TRBJ2-5; maybe TRBD2 (5 bases). CDR1 and CDR2 (germline): SEHNR, FQNEAQ (reference sequence). This CDR3 has 16 amino acids. The V end lost 3 bases, the J end lost 5 bases, and 19 bases lay between the germline ends. The CDR3 nucleotides read TGTGCCAGCAGCTTGGGAGTGGTACGCTCTAGGGAGACCCAGTACTTC. This codes for CASSLGVVRSRETQYF.

The chain uses TRBV4-1 and TRBJ2-5; D is possibly TRBD2 (6 bases). The germline V and J ends were trimmed by 3 bases and 5 bases, with 16 bases remaining between them. Per germline, CDR1 MGHRA and CDR2 YSYEKL. The CDR3 is made up of 15 amino acids. CDR3 sequence: CASSQEGGGRETQYF. The CDR3 nucleotides are TGCGCCAGCAGCCAGGAGGGAGGAGGGAGGGAGACCCAGTACTTC.

This chain uses TRBV5-4 with TRBJ1-1; D remains unclear. The V gene lost 3 bases and the J gene lost 4 bases, with 7 bases spanning the gap. The CDR3 totals 12 residues. Per the germline V gene, CDR1 is SGHNT and CDR2 is YYREEE (reference sequence). The CDR3 sequence: CASSSPSTEAFF. The CDR3 nucleotides are TGTGCCAGCAGCTCTCCGAGCACTGAAGCTTTCTTT.

V usage is TRBV4-1 and J usage is TRBJ1-5; D is unclear. This CDR3 spans 13 amino acids. CDR1 is MGHRA, CDR2 YSYEKL, per germline. Trimming removed 1 base from V and 7 bases from J, with 8 bases in between. The CDR3 loop is CASSQVPRQPQHF. The CDR3, as DNA: TGCGCCAGCAGCCAAGTTCCGAGGCAGCCCCAGCATTTT.

The genes are TRBV10-3 and TRBJ1-1, with D possibly TRBD1 on 6 matching bases. V was shortened by 3 bases and J by 5 bases, with 16 bases between the two germline ends. CDR3 length equals 15 residues. Germline V gene data show CDR1 as ENHRY and CDR2 as SYGVKD. The DNA of the CDR3 is TGTGCCATCAGTGATCCCCCGACAGGCAGGACTGAAGCTTTCTTT. Residues: CAISDPPTGRTEAFF.

This chain links TRBV18 with TRBJ2-7, with 12 bases that match TRBD2. The V and J ends lost 10 bases and 4 bases, in that order; junction bases with no gene match: 5. Germline V gene lookup returns CDR1 KGHSH and CDR2 LQKENI. CDR3 size: 13 residues. In nucleotides, the CDR3 is TGTGCCAACTTGACTAGCGGGGGATACGAGCAGTACTTC. Protein: CANLTSGGYEQYF.

The chain is built from TRBV5-5 and TRBJ2-2; 11 bases are shared with TRBD1. This CDR3 has 18 amino acids. Unmatched junction bases numbered 10, after V lost 0 bases and J lost 6 bases. Looked up from germline, CDR1 is SGHKS and CDR2 is YYEKEE (reference sequence). The CDR3, as DNA: TGTGCCAGCAGCTTGGCCGGGGCATTGGGACAGGGGGCCGGGGAGCTGTTTTTT. Translated, it gives CASSLAGALGQGAGELFF.